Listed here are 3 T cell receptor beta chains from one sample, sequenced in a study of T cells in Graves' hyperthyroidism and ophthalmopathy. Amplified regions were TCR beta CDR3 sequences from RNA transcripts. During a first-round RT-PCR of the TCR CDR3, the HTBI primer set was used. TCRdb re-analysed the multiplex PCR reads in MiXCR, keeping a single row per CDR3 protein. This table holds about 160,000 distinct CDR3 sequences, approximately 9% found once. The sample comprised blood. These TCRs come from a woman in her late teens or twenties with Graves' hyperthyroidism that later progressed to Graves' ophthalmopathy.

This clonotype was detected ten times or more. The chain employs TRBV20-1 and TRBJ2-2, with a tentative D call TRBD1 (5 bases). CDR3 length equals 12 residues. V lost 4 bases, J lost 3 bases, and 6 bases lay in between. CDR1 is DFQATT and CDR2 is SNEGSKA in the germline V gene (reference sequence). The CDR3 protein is CSAIRDTGELFF. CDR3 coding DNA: TGCAGTGCTATCAGGGACACCGGGGAGCTGTTTTTT.

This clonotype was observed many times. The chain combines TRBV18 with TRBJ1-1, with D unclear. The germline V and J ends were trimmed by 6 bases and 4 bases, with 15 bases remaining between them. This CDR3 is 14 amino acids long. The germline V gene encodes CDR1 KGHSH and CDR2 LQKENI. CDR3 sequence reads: CASSPRGWGTEAFF. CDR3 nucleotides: TGTGCCAGCTCCCCCCGAGGGTGGGGCACTGAAGCTTTCTTT.

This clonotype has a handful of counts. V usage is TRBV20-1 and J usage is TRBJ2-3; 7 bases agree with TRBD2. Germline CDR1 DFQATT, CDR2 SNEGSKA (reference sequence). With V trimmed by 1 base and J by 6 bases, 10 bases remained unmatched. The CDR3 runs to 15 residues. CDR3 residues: CSARVLGTIGDTQYF. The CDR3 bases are TGCAGTGCTAGAGTCTTGGGGACTATCGGGGATACGCAGTATTTT.